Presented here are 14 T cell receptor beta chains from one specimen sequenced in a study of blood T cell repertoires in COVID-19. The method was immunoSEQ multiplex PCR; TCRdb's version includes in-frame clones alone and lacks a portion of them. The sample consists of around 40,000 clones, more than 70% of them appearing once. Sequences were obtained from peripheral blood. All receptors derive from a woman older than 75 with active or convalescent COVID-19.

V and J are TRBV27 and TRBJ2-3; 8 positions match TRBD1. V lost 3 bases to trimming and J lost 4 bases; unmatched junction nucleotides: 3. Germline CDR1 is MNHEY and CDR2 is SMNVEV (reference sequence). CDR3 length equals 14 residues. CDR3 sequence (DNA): TGTGCCAGCAGTTTCCAGGGGGCGTCAGATACGCAGTATTTT. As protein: CASSFQGASDTQYF.

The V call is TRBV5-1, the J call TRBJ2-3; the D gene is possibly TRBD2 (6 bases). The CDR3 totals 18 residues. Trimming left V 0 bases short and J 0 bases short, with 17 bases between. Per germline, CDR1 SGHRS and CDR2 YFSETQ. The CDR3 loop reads CASSLGQIADFSTDTQYF. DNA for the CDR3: TGCGCCAGCAGCTTGGGACAGATAGCGGATTTTAGCACAGATACGCAGTATTTT.

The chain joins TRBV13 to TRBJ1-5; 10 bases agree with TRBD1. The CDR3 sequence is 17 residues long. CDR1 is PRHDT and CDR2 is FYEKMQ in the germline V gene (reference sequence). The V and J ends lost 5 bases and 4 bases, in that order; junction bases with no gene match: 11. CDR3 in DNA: TGTGCCAGCAGCATCTCCGGTGGGACAGGGGTTAATCAGCCCCAGCATTTT. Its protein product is CASSISGGTGVNQPQHF.

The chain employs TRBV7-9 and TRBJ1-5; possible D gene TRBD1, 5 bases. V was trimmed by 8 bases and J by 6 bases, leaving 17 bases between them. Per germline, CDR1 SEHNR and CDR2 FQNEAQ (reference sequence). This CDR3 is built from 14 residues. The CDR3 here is CASGPQGGGQPQHF. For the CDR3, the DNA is TGTGCCAGCGGACCTCAGGGAGGAGGTCAGCCCCAGCATTTT. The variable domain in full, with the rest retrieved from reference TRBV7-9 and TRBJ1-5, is DTGVSQNPRHKITKRGQNVTFRCDPISEHNRLYWYRQTLGQGPEFLTYFQNEAQLEKSRLLSDRFSAERPKGSFSTLEIQRTEQGDSAMYLCASGPQGGGQPQHFGDGTRLSIL.

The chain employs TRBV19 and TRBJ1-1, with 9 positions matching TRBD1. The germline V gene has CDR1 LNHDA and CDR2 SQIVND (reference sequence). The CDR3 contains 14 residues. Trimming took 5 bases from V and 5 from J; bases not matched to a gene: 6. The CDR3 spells CASSADRGKTEAFF. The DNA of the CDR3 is TGTGCCAGTAGTGCGGACAGGGGAAAGACTGAAGCTTTCTTT. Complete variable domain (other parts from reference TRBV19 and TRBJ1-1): DGGITQSPKYLFRKEGQNVTLSCEQNLNHDAMYWYRQDPGQGLRLIYYSQIVNDFQKGDIAEGYSVSREKKESFPLTVTSAQKNPTAFYLCASSADRGKTEAFFGQGTRLTVV.

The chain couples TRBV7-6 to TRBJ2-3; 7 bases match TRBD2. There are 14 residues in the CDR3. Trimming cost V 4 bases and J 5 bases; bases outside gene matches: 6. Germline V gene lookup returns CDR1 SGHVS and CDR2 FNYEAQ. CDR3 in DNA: TGTGCCAGCAGCTGGGGAGGGGTGCAAGATACGCAGTATTTT. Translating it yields CASSWGGVQDTQYF.

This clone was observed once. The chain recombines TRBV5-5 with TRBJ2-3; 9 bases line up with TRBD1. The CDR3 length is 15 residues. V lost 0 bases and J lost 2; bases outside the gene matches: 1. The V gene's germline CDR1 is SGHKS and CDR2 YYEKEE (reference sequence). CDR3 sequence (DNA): TGTGCCAGCAGCTTGGGACAGGGGGTCACAGATACGCAGTATTTT. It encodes CASSLGQGVTDTQYF.

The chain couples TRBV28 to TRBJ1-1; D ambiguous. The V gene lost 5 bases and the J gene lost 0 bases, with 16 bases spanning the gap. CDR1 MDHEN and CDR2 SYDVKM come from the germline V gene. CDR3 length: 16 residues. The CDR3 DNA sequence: TGTGCCAGCAGTATCCCCCACAGCTCTATGAACACTGAAGCTTTCTTT. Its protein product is CASSIPHSSMNTEAFF.

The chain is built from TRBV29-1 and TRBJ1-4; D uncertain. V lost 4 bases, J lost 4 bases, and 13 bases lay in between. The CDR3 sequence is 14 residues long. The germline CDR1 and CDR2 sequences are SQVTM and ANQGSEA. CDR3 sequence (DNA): TGCAGCGTTGGGTCCGCCCCCGGTAATGAAAAACTGTTTTTT. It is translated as CSVGSAPGNEKLFF.

This CDR3 is CASTLLDRGRESPLHF. CDR3 in DNA: TGTGCCAGCACCCTCCTAGACAGGGGGCGGGAATCACCCCTCCACTTT. This chain connects TRBV7-8 to TRBJ1-6; 10 bases align to TRBD1. This CDR3 is built from 16 residues. The trim removed 7 bases at V and 10 bases at J, leaving 13 bases unmatched. The germline V gene encodes CDR1 SGHVS and CDR2 FQNEAQ.

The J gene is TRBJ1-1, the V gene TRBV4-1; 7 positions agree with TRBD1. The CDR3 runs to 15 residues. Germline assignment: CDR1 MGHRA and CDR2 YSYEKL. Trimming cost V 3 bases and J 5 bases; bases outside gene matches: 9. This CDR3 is CASSHRAGGLTEAFF. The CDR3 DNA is TGCGCCAGCAGCCACCGAGCAGGGGGTTTGACTGAAGCTTTCTTT.

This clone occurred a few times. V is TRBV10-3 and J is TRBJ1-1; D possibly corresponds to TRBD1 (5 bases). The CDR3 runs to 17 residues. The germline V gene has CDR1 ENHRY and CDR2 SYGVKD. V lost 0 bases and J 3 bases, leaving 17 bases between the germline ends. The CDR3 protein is CAISESIVDRMDTEAFF. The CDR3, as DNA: TGTGCCATCAGTGAGTCGATTGTCGACAGAATGGACACTGAAGCTTTCTTT.

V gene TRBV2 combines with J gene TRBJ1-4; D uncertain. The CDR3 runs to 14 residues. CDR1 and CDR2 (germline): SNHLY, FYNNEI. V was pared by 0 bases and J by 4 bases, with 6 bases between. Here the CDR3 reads CASSEAGLNEKLFF. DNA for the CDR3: TGTGCCAGCAGTGAAGCGGGCCTTAATGAAAAACTGTTTTTT.

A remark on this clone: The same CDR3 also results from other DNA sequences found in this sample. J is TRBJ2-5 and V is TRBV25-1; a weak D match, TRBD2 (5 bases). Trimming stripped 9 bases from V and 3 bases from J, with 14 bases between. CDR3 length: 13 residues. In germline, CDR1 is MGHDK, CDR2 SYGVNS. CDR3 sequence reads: CASFDGVKETQYF. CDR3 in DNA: TGTGCCAGTTTTGACGGGGTTAAAGAGACCCAGTACTTC.